The clone carrying this T cell receptor (beta chain) was detected ten times or more. Its matching antigen is unknown. A sample-barcoded 5' primer and a J-beta primer mix were used in a second PCR of about 7 to 12 cycles. Each TCR beta cDNA got a 12-nucleotide random molecular identifier. From the 5' RACE reads, TCRdb called clonotypes with MiXCR, one entry per CDR3 protein. The repertoire holds 1.5 million to 2 million distinct CDR3 sequences, about 30% seen once, with less than 9.5% in the top ten. These data belong to a study of blood T cells in healthy people across ages. Every participating donor contributed about 10 milliliters of peripheral blood through a draw. Total RNA extracted from each sample amounted to at least 6 micrograms. Overall study results and limits: The unknown donor CMV status may have confounded expanded clonotype changes.

CDR1 MNHNS and CDR2 SASEGT come from the germline V gene. The CDR3 contains 16 residues. V lost 3 bases, J lost 0 bases, and 8 bases stayed unmatched. The sequence was obtained from a woman between 25 and 40 years old in good health. V is TRBV6-1 and J is TRBJ2-7; TRBD1 matches 7 bases. Source material: blood. The CDR3 sequence: CASSEFGTEPSYEQYF. CDR3 bases: TGTGCCAGCAGTGAGTTTGGGACAGAACCCTCCTACGAGCAGTACTTC.